One and the same sample provided the 14 T cell receptor beta chains below, sequenced in a study of early T cells in non-severe SARS-CoV-2 infection. In TCRdb, the 5' RACE reads were re-called with MiXCR into one record per CDR3 protein. This table holds tens of thousands of distinct CDR3 sequences, less than 15% found once. The specimen sequenced was whole blood. These receptor sequences come from an adult who was a healthcare worker with PCR-confirmed SARS-CoV-2 infection or an uninfected control (not recorded which).

This clonotype was detected only a few times. The CDR3 region has the DNA TGCAGCGTTGAGCAAGACTATGGCTACACCTTC. It translates to CSVEQDYGYTF. The chain employs TRBV29-1 and TRBJ1-2; D ambiguous. The CDR3 runs to 11 residues. CDR1 is SQVTM and CDR2 is ANQGSEA in the germline V gene. V lost 3 bases and J 3 bases, leaving 5 bases between the germline ends.

On this clonotype: A much more abundant neighbour one base away suggests this may be a read error. The genes are TRBV7-9 and TRBJ2-7; the match to TRBD1 covers 9 bases. Germline CDR1 SEHNR, CDR2 FQNEAQ (reference sequence). CDR3 length equals 16 residues. CDR3 in DNA: TGTCCCAGCAGCTTAGCTCGAGGGACAGGGACCTACGAGCAGTACTTC. Protein: CPSSLARGTGTYEQYF.

This clonotype was detected a few times. The J gene is TRBJ1-2, the V gene TRBV7-2, with a weak D call TRBD1 (5 bases). The CDR3 is 17 residues long. The germline V and J ends were trimmed by 6 bases and 2 bases, with 22 bases remaining between them. Germline-derived CDR1 and CDR2 are SGHTA and FQGNSA. The CDR3 coding sequence is TGTGCCAGCAGACACTCCTCTTCGAGGGGCAGGAACTATGGCTACACCTTC. Translated: CASRHSSSRGRNYGYTF.

This clonotype appeared a few times. V usage is TRBV6-2 or TRBV6-3 and J usage is TRBJ1-2; D is possibly TRBD1 (6 bases). Germline V lookup: CDR1 MNHEY, CDR2 SVGEGT. V shed 7 bases and J shed 2 bases, with 17 bases lying between them. The CDR3 runs to 15 residues. This CDR3 is CASNPRGGRNYGYTF. The DNA of the CDR3 is TGTGCCAGCAACCCCCGCGGGGGGCGCAACTATGGCTACACCTTC.

The table lists this clonotype with a few counts. The chain is built from TRBV3-1 and TRBJ2-7, with D unclear. V was shortened by 0 bases and J by 2 bases, with 8 bases between the two germline ends. Germline CDR1 is LGHDT and CDR2 is YNNKEL (reference sequence). The CDR3 is 14 amino acids. In DNA, the CDR3 is TGTGCCAGCAGCCAAGACCACAGCACCTACGAGCAGTACTTC. Translation gives CASSQDHSTYEQYF.

This chain links TRBV29-1 with TRBJ1-1; D is unclear. This CDR3 spans 12 amino acids. CDR1 is SQVTM, CDR2 ANQGSEA, per germline. Trimming removed 5 bases from V and 1 base from J, with 8 bases in between. The CDR3 spells CSVKAGNTEAFF. In DNA, the CDR3 is TGCAGCGTTAAGGCGGGGAACACTGAAGCTTTCTTT.

This chain connects TRBV28 to TRBJ1-2; D is possibly TRBD1 (5 bases). In germline, CDR1 is MDHEN, CDR2 SYDVKM. The germline V and J ends were trimmed by 8 bases and 5 bases, with 18 bases remaining between them. The CDR3 runs to 14 residues. In DNA, the CDR3 is TGTGCCAGCCTGGGGGAGGACGGATTTTATGGCTACACCTTC. Its protein is CASLGEDGFYGYTF.

There are many counts of this clonotype. The rearrangement joins TRBV29-1 to TRBJ2-3; maybe TRBD1 (5 bases). The germline V and J ends were trimmed by 0 bases and 0 bases, with 16 bases remaining between them. Germline values: CDR1 SQVTM, CDR2 ANQGSEA. This CDR3 is 17 amino acids long. The CDR3 region is CSVEEIIEGVSTDTQYF. CDR3 nucleotides: TGCAGCGTTGAAGAAATAATTGAAGGGGTTAGCACAGATACGCAGTATTTT.

This clonotype has a count of ten or more. The chain recombines TRBV24-1 with TRBJ2-3; possibly TRBD2 for D (6 bases). Germline CDR1 reads KGHDR; CDR2 reads SFDVKD. The CDR3 has 14 amino acids. V shed 5 bases and J shed 3 bases, with 11 bases lying between them. The CDR3 here is CATSVEGLTDTQYF. DNA of the CDR3: TGTGCCACCAGTGTGGAGGGCCTGACAGATACGCAGTATTTT.

The chain joins TRBV29-1 to TRBJ2-4, with a tentative D call TRBD2 (6 bases). Germline V gene sequence: CDR1 SQVTM, CDR2 ANQGSEA. V gave up 6 bases and J gave up 0 bases, with 15 bases separating them. The CDR3 is made up of 15 amino acids. The CDR3 is CSVSSVKLAKNIQYF. The CDR3 region has the DNA TGCAGCGTATCTAGCGTAAAACTAGCCAAAAACATTCAGTACTTC. The variable domain in full, with the rest retrieved from reference TRBV29-1 and TRBJ2-4, is SAVISQKPSRDICQRGTSLTIQCQVDSQVTMMFWYRQQPGQSLTLIATANQGSEATYESGFVIDKFPISRPNLTFSTLTVSNMSPEDSSIYLCSVSSVKLAKNIQYFGAGTRLSVL.

This clonotype was seen a handful of times. The chain uses TRBV5-1 and TRBJ1-2; D is unresolved. CDR1 and CDR2 from the germline V gene are SGHRS and YFSETQ. The CDR3 spans 14 residues. Between the trimmed V and J ends, which lost 2 bases and 6 bases, there was a span of 14 bases. Written as DNA, the CDR3 is TGCGCCAGCAGCTTTACCGGTGTAGAAAATGGCTACACCTTC. Amino acids: CASSFTGVENGYTF. The full variable domain, in which reference TRBV5-1 and TRBJ1-2 provide the parts outside the CDR3, is KAGVTQTPRYLIKTRGQQVTLSCSPISGHRSVSWYQQTPGQGLQFLFEYFSETQRNKGNFPGRFSGRQFSNSRSEMNVSTLELGDSALYLCASSFTGVENGYTFGSGTRLTVV.

The sample holds many counts of this clonotype. At one end the junction does not follow the germline gene, possibly because of a read error. The chain combines TRBV6-2 or TRBV6-3 with TRBJ2-1; perhaps TRBD2 as D (5 bases). Germline V CDR1 and CDR2: MNHEY, SVGEGT. CDR3 length equals 15 residues. The CDR3 protein is CASTQLRDLYDEQFF. The CDR3 nucleotides read TGTGCCAGCACCCAGCTGAGGGATCTCTACGATGAGCAGTTCTTC.

This clonotype was seen more than once but under ten times. The V call is TRBV5-4, the J call TRBJ2-1; D is possibly TRBD1 (6 bases). The germline V gene encodes CDR1 SGHNT and CDR2 YYREEE (reference sequence). V was clipped by 3 bases and J by 6 bases, with 13 bases between them. The CDR3 length is 14 residues. CDR3 bases: TGTGCCAGCAGCTCCAGGGGACGGGGCAATGAGCAGTTCTTC. This gives the protein CASSSRGRGNEQFF.

This clonotype has only a few counts. The genes are TRBV5-1 and TRBJ2-1; TRBD1 matches at 8 bases. From germline, CDR1 is SGHRS and CDR2 YFSETQ. The V segment lost 0 bases and the J segment 0 bases; nucleotides outside the gene matches: 2. This CDR3 has 16 residues. The CDR3: CASSLGGTGSYNEQFF. In DNA, the CDR3 is TGCGCCAGCAGCTTGGGGGGGACAGGCTCCTACAATGAGCAGTTCTTC.